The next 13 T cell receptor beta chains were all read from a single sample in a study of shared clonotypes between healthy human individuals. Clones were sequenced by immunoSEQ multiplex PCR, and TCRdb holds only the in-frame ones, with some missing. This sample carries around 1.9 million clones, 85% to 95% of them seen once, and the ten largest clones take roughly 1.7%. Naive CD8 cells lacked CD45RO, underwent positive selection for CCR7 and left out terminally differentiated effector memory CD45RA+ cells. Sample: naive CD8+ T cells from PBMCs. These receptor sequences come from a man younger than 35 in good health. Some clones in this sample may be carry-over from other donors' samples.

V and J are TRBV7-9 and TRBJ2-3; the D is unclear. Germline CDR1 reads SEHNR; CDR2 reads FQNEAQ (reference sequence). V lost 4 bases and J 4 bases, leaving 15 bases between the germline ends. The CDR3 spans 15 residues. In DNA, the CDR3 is TGTGCCAGCAGCTCCACTCGATTATGGGCAGATACGCAGTATTTT. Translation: CASSSTRLWADTQYF.

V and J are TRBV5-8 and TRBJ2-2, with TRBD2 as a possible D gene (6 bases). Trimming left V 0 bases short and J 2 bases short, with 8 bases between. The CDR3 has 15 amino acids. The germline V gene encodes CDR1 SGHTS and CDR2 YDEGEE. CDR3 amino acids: CASSLDGGNTGELFF. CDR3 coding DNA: TGTGCCAGCAGCTTGGACGGGGGTAACACCGGGGAGCTGTTTTTT.

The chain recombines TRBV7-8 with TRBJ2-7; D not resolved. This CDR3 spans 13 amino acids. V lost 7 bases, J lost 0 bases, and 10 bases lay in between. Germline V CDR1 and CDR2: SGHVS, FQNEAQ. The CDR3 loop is CASTVDGSYEQYF. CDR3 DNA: TGTGCCAGCACCGTAGACGGCTCCTACGAGCAGTACTTC.

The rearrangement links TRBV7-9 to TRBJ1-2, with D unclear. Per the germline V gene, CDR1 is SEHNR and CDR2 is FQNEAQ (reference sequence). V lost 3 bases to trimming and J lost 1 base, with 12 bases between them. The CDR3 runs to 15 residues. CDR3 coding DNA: TGTGCCAGCAGCTTTGCGCATAAATTTAACTATGGCTACACCTTC. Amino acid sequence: CASSFAHKFNYGYTF.

CDR3 nucleotides: TGTGCCAGCAGTTTATCGCCTAGCGGGAGACACGGGGAGCTGTTTTTT. Its protein is CASSLSPSGRHGELFF. The rearrangement uses TRBV27 and TRBJ2-2; 10 positions agree with TRBD2. Germline CDR1 reads MNHEY; CDR2 reads SMNVEV (reference sequence). V lost 0 bases and J lost 7; bases outside the gene matches: 5. This CDR3 is 16 amino acids long.

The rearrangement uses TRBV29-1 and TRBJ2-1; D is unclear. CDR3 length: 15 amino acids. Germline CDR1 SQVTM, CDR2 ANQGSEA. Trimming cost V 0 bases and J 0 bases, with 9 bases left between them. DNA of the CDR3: TGCAGCGTTGAAGATCGAGGTAGCTCCTACAATGAGCAGTTCTTC. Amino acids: CSVEDRGSSYNEQFF.

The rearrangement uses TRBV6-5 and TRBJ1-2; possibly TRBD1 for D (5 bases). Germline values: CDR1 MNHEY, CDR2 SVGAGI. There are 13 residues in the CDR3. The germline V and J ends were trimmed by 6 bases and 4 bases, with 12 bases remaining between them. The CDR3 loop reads CASRPGVGYGYTF. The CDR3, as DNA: TGTGCCAGCAGGCCGGGGGTCGGCTATGGCTACACCTTC.

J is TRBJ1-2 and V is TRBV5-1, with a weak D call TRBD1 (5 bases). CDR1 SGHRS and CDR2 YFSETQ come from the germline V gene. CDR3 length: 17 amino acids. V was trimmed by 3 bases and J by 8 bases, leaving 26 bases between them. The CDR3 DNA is TGCGCCAGCAGCTCGCCGGTTGACAGAGGGCTGGGGGAGGGCTACACCTTC. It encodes CASSSPVDRGLGEGYTF.

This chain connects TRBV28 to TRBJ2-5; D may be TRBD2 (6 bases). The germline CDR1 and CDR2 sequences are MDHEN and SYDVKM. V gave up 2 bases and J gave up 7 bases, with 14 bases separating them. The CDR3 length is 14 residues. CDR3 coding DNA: TGTGCCAGCAGTTTAGCGGGACCTCTGGCGACCCAGTACTTC. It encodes CASSLAGPLATQYF.

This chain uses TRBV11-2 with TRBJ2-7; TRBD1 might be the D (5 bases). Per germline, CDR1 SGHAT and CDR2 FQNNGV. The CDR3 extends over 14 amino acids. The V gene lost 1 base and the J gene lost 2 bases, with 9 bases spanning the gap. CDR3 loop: CASSLVGRTYEQYF. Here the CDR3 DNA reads TGTGCCAGCAGCTTAGTGGGGCGGACCTACGAGCAGTACTTC.

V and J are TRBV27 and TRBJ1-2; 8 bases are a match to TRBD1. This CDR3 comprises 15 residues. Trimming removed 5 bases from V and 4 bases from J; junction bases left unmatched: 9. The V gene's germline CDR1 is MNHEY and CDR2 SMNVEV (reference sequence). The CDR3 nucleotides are TGTGCCAGCAGTCCTATGACAGGGGCGGGCTATGGCTACACCTTC. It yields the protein CASSPMTGAGYGYTF.

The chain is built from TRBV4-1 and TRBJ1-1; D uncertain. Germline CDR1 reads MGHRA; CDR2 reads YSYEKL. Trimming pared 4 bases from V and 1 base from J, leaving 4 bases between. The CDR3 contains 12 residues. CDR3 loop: CASSLANTEAFF. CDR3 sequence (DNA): TGCGCCAGCAGCCTCGCGAACACTGAAGCTTTCTTT.

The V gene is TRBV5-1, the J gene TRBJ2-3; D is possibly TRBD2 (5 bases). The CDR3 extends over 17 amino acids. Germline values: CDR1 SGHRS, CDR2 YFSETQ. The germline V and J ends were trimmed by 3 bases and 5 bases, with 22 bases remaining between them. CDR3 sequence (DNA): TGCGCCAGCAGCTCTCTCGTCGGTGGCGGGCAGGAAGATACGCAGTATTTT. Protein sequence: CASSSLVGGGQEDTQYF.